The rows below give T cell receptor beta chains drawn from one sample of a study of blood T cells in healthy people across ages. TCRdb redid the calling of the 5' RACE reads with MiXCR, one entry per CDR3 protein. This table has around 650,000 distinct CDR3 sequences, about 30% appearing once. The material sequenced was blood. The receptors were gathered from a woman of 80 years or more in good health. The CDR3 runs from the conserved cysteine through the conserved F or W. A D gene is named only where the DNA matches it firmly. Size values are once, few and many counts, or a class for expanded clones, and some rows have none.

TRBJ1-2 TRBV27 13 NA many CASSLGRTYGYTF TGTGCCAGCAGTTTGGGGAGGACCTATGGCTACACCTTC
TRBJ2-2 TRBV20-1 15 TRBD1 NA CSARPNRGNTGELFF TGCAGTGCTAGACCGAACAGGGGGAACACCGGGGAGCTGTTTTTT
TRBJ2-1 TRBV2 13 NA many CASTLLQGNEQFF TGTGCCAGCACTCTCCTACAGGGAAATGAGCAGTTCTTC
TRBJ1-2 TRBV12-3/TRBV12-4 13 NA NA CASSPGRVTSYTF TGTGCCAGCAGTCCTGGACGGGTCACGAGCTACACCTTC
TRBJ1-1 TRBV6-1 14 NA few CASKVQGVNTEAFF TGTGCCAGCAAAGTACAGGGAGTGAACACTGAAGCTTTCTTT
TRBJ2-7 TRBV7-2 15 NA NA CASSWGVGARYEQYF TGTGCCAGCAGCTGGGGGGTCGGTGCTCGCTACGAGCAGTACTTC
TRBJ2-2 TRBV12-3/TRBV12-4 14 NA many CASREGSYTGELFF TGTGCCAGCAGGGAGGGTTCGTACACCGGGGAGCTGTTTTTT
TRBJ2-6 TRBV29-1 19 NA few CSVEDRDRDIISGANVRTF TGCAGCGTTGAAGATCGTGACAGAGACATAATCTCTGGGGCCAACGTCCGGACTTTC
TRBJ2-7 TRBV6-5 16 TRBD2 NA CASSYSRWLAGYEQYF TGTGCCAGCAGTTACTCGAGGTGGCTAGCGGGATACGAGCAGTACTTC
TRBJ2-6 TRBV25-1 17 TRBD1 NA CASSGDRGISGANVRTF TGTGCCAGCAGTGGGGACAGGGGTATTTCTGGGGCCAACGTCCGGACTTTC
TRBJ2-7 TRBV2 13 NA many CASSSTISVEQYF TGTGCCAGCAGTTCGACGATCTCCGTCGAGCAGTACTTC
TRBJ2-7 TRBV7-6 14 NA NA CASSPLTPPNEQYF TGTGCCAGCAGCCCATTAACCCCTCCGAACGAGCAGTACTTC
TRBJ1-1 TRBV15 16 NA NA CATRSGTRRGDTEAFF TGTGCCACCAGGAGCGGGACAAGGAGGGGAGACACTGAAGCTTTCTTT
TRBJ1-1 TRBV7-9 15 NA many CASSLARAANTEAFF TGTGCCAGCAGCTTAGCCCGTGCGGCGAACACTGAAGCTTTCTTT
TRBJ1-5 TRBV5-1 15 NA many CASSLEWGGNQPQHF TGCGCCAGCAGCTTGGAATGGGGAGGCAATCAGCCCCAGCATTTT
TRBJ2-1 TRBV30 18 NA many CAWSVQGRGLSSYNEQFF TGTGCCTGGAGTGTACAGGGAAGGGGATTGAGCTCCTACAATGAGCAGTTCTTC
TRBJ2-1 TRBV6-1 22 TRBD1 few CASSEIVTGGGRTLSSYNEQFF TGTGCCAGCAGTGAAATCGTGACAGGGGGCGGTCGGACCCTAAGCTCCTACAATGAGCAGTTCTTC
TRBJ2-5 TRBV4-2 16 TRBD1 many CASSQEDRGLGETQYF TGTGCCAGCAGCCAAGAGGACAGGGGGCTCGGGGAGACCCAGTACTTC
TRBJ2-5 TRBV20-1 14 NA many CSARESGPRETQYF TGCAGTGCTAGAGAATCGGGCCCGAGGGAGACCCAGTACTTC
TRBJ1-2 TRBV6-6 12 NA many CASSYGTHGYTF TGTGCCAGCAGTTATGGGACTCATGGCTACACCTTC
TRBJ1-1 TRBV5-1 14 NA few CASSLDPVSTEAFF TGCGCCAGCAGCTTGGATCCGGTGAGTACTGAAGCTTTCTTT
TRBJ1-2 TRBV12-3/TRBV12-4 14 TRBD1 many CASSSSGGRSGYTF TGTGCCAGCAGTTCCTCAGGGGGCAGAAGTGGCTACACCTTC
TRBJ2-1 TRBV7-9 20 NA many CASSLPRLSQGDPSYNEQFF TGTGCCAGCAGCTTACCCAGATTATCACAGGGCGACCCGAGCTACAATGAGCAGTTCTTC
TRBJ2-4 TRBV9 14 NA NA CAGSVGTAKNIQYF TGTGCCGGCAGCGTAGGGACAGCCAAAAACATTCAGTACTTC
TRBJ1-1 TRBV27 14 NA few CASQPFGVVTEAFF TGTGCCAGCCAGCCTTTCGGGGTGGTCACTGAAGCTTTCTTT
TRBJ2-3 TRBV7-8 16 NA NA CASSLAGMEGTDTQYF TGTGCCAGCAGCTTGGCGGGAATGGAGGGCACAGATACGCAGTATTTT
TRBJ1-1 TRBV7-2 13 NA many CASSLVENTEAFF TGTGCCAGCAGCTTAGTTGAGAACACTGAAGCTTTCTTT
TRBJ2-4 TRBV7-2 13 NA NA CASSLFANGIQYF TGTGCCAGCAGCTTATTTGCAAATGGCATTCAGTACTTC
TRBJ1-1 TRBV10-3 12 NA NA CAISWGDTEAFF TGTGCCATCAGTTGGGGGGACACTGAAGCTTTCTTT
TRBJ2-7 TRBV30 13 NA few CAWRAPGNYEQYF TGTGCCTGGAGAGCCCCAGGGAATTACGAGCAGTACTTC
TRBJ2-7 TRBV20-1 17 TRBD2 many CSARDSGLAGANYEQYF TGCAGTGCTAGGGATTCGGGGCTAGCGGGGGCGAATTACGAGCAGTACTTC
TRBJ2-7 TRBV15 14 TRBD1 many CATSRGDRANEQYF TGTGCCACCAGCAGAGGGGACAGGGCAAACGAGCAGTACTTC
TRBJ2-4 TRBV21-1 17 NA NA CASSKAPPGTGQNIQYF TGTGCCAGCAGCAAAGCCCCTCCGGGGACAGGGCAAAACATTCAGTACTTC
TRBJ1-1 TRBV7-9 13 NA many CASSLGQFREAFF TGTGCCAGCAGCTTAGGACAATTCCGTGAAGCTTTCTTT
TRBJ2-7 TRBV9 14 TRBD1 many CASSVGQGAIKQYF TGTGCCAGCAGCGTTGGACAGGGGGCAATTAAGCAGTACTTC
TRBJ2-5 TRBV6-5 14 NA NA CASSYSRVQETQYF TGTGCCAGCAGTTACAGTCGGGTGCAAGAGACCCAGTACTTC
TRBJ2-1 TRBV19 16 NA NA CASSILQGSFHNEQFF TGTGCCAGTAGTATCCTACAGGGAAGTTTCCACAATGAGCAGTTCTTC
TRBJ2-3 TRBV5-1 14 NA few CASSWDWSADTQYF TGCGCCAGCAGCTGGGACTGGAGCGCAGATACGCAGTATTTT
TRBJ2-1 TRBV11-2 15 NA many CASSEPFIGRGEQFF TGTGCCAGCAGCGAACCTTTTATAGGACGGGGTGAGCAGTTCTTC